This T cell receptor (beta chain) was documented in a study of regulatory T cells in long-lasting Graves disease. Sample time point: newly diagnosed GD, antithyroid drugs for less than 3 months. The TCR library used RNA extracted from PBMCs. Combining iRepertoire HTBI primers with Arm-PCR of CDR3 regions, the authors built TCR beta libraries. TCRdb reanalysed the multiplex PCR reads using MiXCR and keeps one entry per CDR3 protein. Of a few hundred thousand distinct CDR3 sequences listed, approximately 12% are singletons. This clonotype was observed at least ten times. The sample was also linked to a second study, of T cells in Graves' hyperthyroidism and ophthalmopathy. That paper states: Ophthalmopathy onset followed model prediction by a median approximately 6.2 months.

The TCR comes from a woman younger than 30 with Graves disease. The sequencing here drew on peripheral blood mononuclear cells (PBMCs), taken at new diagnosis, from a patient treated with antithyroid drugs.

CDR3 coding DNA: TGCGCCAGCAGCCTTGCAACAGGGGAAGGCTACACCTTC. Residues: CASSLATGEGYTF. The V gene is TRBV5-1, the J gene TRBJ1-2, with 7 bases matching TRBD1. The CDR3 covers 13 residues. The germline V gene encodes CDR1 SGHRS and CDR2 YFSETQ. The junction had 8 bases not matched to a gene; V was cut back by 4 bases and J by 8 bases.